The rows below give T cell receptor beta chains drawn from one sample of a study of blood T cell repertoires in COVID-19. Using immunoSEQ multiplex PCR, the repertoire was profiled, and TCRdb retains in-frame clones only, with some absent. The data contain fewer than 300,000 clones, about 89% of them singletons. Sequencing was carried out using PBMCs or T cells enriched from blood (not recorded which). The receptors shown here come from a man between 35 and 55 years old who had recovered from COVID-19. CDR3s include the opening cysteine and the closing phenylalanine or tryptophan. Fields, in order: V gene, J gene, clone size, D gene, CDR3 protein, CDR3 DNA. The D gene is left open where the match is weak. Some rows mark clone size as missing; the rest say once, few, many or name a class of expanded clone.

>TRBV15|TRBJ2-3|-|TRBD2
CATSRGTTSGTQYF
TGTGCCACCAGCAGAGGAACAACTAGCGGTACGCAGTATTTT
>TRBV7-9|TRBJ2-7|-|-
CAIDPTGYEQYF
TGTGCCATAGACCCGACAGGCTACGAGCAGTACTTC
>TRBV7-8|TRBJ2-3|few|TRBD1
CASSSERTGGADTQYF
TGTGCCAGCAGCTCAGAACGAACAGGGGGCGCAGATACGCAGTATTTT
>TRBV23-1|TRBJ2-1|-|-
CASSQSVFVSRRSSYNEQFF
TGCGCCAGCAGTCAATCAGTGTTCGTGAGCCGTAGGAGCTCCTACAATGAGCAGTTCTTC
>TRBV7-9|TRBJ2-7|-|-
CASISAGYEQYF
TGTGCCAGCATCTCGGCGGGCTACGAGCAGTACTTC
>TRBV6-1|TRBJ1-1|-|TRBD1
CASSGRPGQPNTEAFF
TGTGCCAGCAGTGGGAGACCGGGACAGCCGAACACTGAAGCTTTCTTT
>TRBV9|TRBJ1-4|once|TRBD1
CASSVGRTGATNEKLFF
TGTGCCAGCAGCGTAGGTCGGACAGGGGCAACTAATGAAAAACTGTTTTTT
>TRBV18|TRBJ2-1|-|-
CASSPRAGADPPYNEQFF
TGTGCCAGCTCACCACGGGCTGGGGCCGACCCTCCCTACAATGAGCAGTTCTTC
>TRBV19|TRBJ2-2|-|TRBD1
CASSAPGTGNTGELFF
TGTGCCAGTAGTGCGCCCGGGACAGGGAACACCGGGGAGCTGTTTTTT
>TRBV6-5|TRBJ1-2|-|TRBD1
CASSYSGTGAYGYTF
TGTGCCAGCAGTTACTCGGGGACAGGGGCCTATGGCTACACCTTC
>TRBV4-1|TRBJ2-1|-|-
CASSRVNEQFF
TGCGCCAGCAGCCGAGTGAATGAGCAGTTCTTC
>TRBV9|TRBJ2-3|-|-
CASSVGVGDFTDTQYF
TGTGCCAGCAGCGTAGGGGTAGGGGACTTCACAGATACGCAGTATTTT
>TRBV5-5|TRBJ2-7|-|-
CASSLQAGGSYEQYF
TGTGCCAGCAGCCTCCAGGCGGGTGGCTCCTACGAGCAGTACTTC
>TRBV12-1|TRBJ2-3|-|-
CASSFDGGTDTQYF
TGTGCCAGCAGCTTTGACGGGGGCACAGATACGCAGTATTTT
>TRBV28|TRBJ2-3|-|TRBD1
CATQSGGEADTQYF
TGTGCCACCCAGTCAGGGGGTGAAGCAGATACGCAGTATTTT
>TRBV28|TRBJ2-7|-|TRBD2
CASTPSGIRYEQYF
TGTGCCAGCACTCCTAGCGGGATAAGGTACGAGCAGTACTTC
>TRBV19|TRBJ2-5|-|-
CASSITDQETQYF
TGTGCCAGTAGTATTACAGACCAAGAGACCCAGTACTTC
>TRBV24-1|TRBJ2-1|-|-
CATSDFGRVEQFF
TGTGCCACCAGTGATTTCGGCAGGGTAGAGCAGTTCTTC